This entry lists 21 T cell receptor beta chains sequenced from one sample in a study of technical replicates of blood from a handful of donors. Some clones are missing from TCRdb's copy, which holds only in-frame ones; the method was immunoSEQ multiplex PCR. The table records approximately 70,000 clones, around 91% of them present only once. The sample consisted of T cells isolated from PBMCs. The receptors shown here come from a human donor in good health. Some clones in this sample may be carry-over from other donors' samples.

The gene calls are TRBV7-2 and TRBJ1-5; weak D call: TRBD1 (5 bases). Trimming took 3 bases from V and 0 from J, leaving 18 bases between them. The germline CDR1 and CDR2 sequences are SGHTA and FQGNSA. The CDR3 has 18 residues. CDR3 in DNA: TGTGCCAGCAGCTTGGTCGGGACTCCCGGGAATAGCAATCAGCCCCAGCATTTT. Protein sequence: CASSLVGTPGNSNQPQHF.

This chain connects TRBV21-1 to TRBJ2-2; the table's D gene call, TRBD2, was not cross checked with the DNA. TRBV21-1 is labeled a pseudogene. The CDR3 extends over 14 amino acids. DNA of the CDR3: TGTGCCAGCGCACCCCCCCCGGGCACCGGGGAGCTGTTTTTT. This sequence encodes CASAPPPGTGELFF.

The chain links TRBV11-3 to TRBJ2-1; TRBD2 matches 7 bases. V was clipped by 1 base and J by 4 bases; unmatched bases: 4. The CDR3 consists of 15 residues. CDR1 and CDR2 from the germline V gene are SGHNT and YENEEA. The CDR3 region has the DNA TGTGCCAGCAGCTTAGGAGCGGGGTCTTACAATGAGCAGTTCTTC. Its protein is CASSLGAGSYNEQFF.

This rearrangement joins TRBV5-1 to TRBJ2-3; D may be TRBD1 (5 bases). This CDR3 has 16 amino acids. Trimming stripped 3 bases from V and 3 bases from J, with 17 bases between. Germline CDR1 is SGHRS and CDR2 is YFSETQ. CDR3 protein: CASSSPGRAGTDTQYF. The DNA of the CDR3 is TGCGCCAGCAGCTCGCCGGGCAGGGCTGGGACAGATACGCAGTATTTT. The full variable domain, in which reference TRBV5-1 and TRBJ2-3 provide the parts outside the CDR3, is KAGVTQTPRYLIKTRGQQVTLSCSPISGHRSVSWYQQTPGQGLQFLFEYFSETQRNKGNFPGRFSGRQFSNSRSEMNVSTLELGDSALYLCASSSPGRAGTDTQYFGPGTRLTVL.

V gene TRBV6-5 combines with J gene TRBJ1-1; TRBD1 might be the D (5 bases). V lost 5 bases and J 4 bases, leaving 17 bases between the germline ends. There are 15 residues in the CDR3. Germline lookup yields CDR1 MNHEY and CDR2 SVGAGI. The CDR3 here is CASSGQGVGITEAFF. The DNA of the CDR3 is TGTGCCAGCAGTGGACAAGGGGTAGGAATCACTGAAGCTTTCTTT.

The CDR3 DNA follows: TGCAGCGTTCGAGGGACTAGCGGAAGCCGGCCGGACCCCTACGAGCAGTACTTC. Translation: CSVRGTSGSRPDPYEQYF. J is TRBJ2-7 and V is TRBV29-1; 11 nucleotides align to TRBD2. Germline-derived CDR1 and CDR2 are SQVTM and ANQGSEA. This CDR3 spans 18 amino acids. With V trimmed by 5 bases and J by 2 bases, 17 bases remained unmatched.

CDR3 amino acids: CASSGDRVTNTEAFF. The CDR3 DNA follows: TGTGCCAGCAGCGGGGACAGGGTCACTAACACTGAAGCTTTCTTT. The chain combines TRBV5-5 with TRBJ1-1, with 9 bases lining up with TRBD1. The ends lost 4 bases at V and 2 bases at J; junction bases unmatched: 6. CDR1 is SGHKS and CDR2 is YYEKEE in the germline V gene (reference sequence). This CDR3 region has 15 residues. Complete variable domain (other parts from reference TRBV5-5 and TRBJ1-1): DAGVTQSPTHLIKTRGQQVTLRCSPISGHKSVSWYQQVLGQGPQFIFQYYEKEERGRGNFPDRFSARQFPNYSSELNVNALLLGDSALYLCASSGDRVTNTEAFFGQGTRLTVV.

This sequence joins TRBV19 and TRBJ2-3; 13 nucleotides line up with TRBD2. Germline CDR1 and CDR2: LNHDA and SQIVND (reference sequence). The V segment lost 6 bases and the J segment 5 bases; nucleotides outside the gene matches: 11. The CDR3 totals 17 residues. The CDR3 here is CASSLTWGLAGLDTQYF. The CDR3 DNA sequence: TGTGCCAGTAGCCTAACTTGGGGACTAGCGGGGTTAGATACGCAGTATTTT.

V and J are TRBV14 and TRBJ2-7; D gene unclear. Deletions cut 2 bases from V and 2 bases from J, with 4 bases between. CDR3 length: 12 residues. The germline V gene has CDR1 SGHDN and CDR2 FVKESK. CDR3 nucleotides: TGTGCCAGCAGCCAAACAACCTACGAGCAGTACTTC. This translates into CASSQTTYEQYF.

This chain joins TRBV28 and TRBJ1-5, with unresolved D. The germline gives CDR1 MDHEN, CDR2 SYDVKM. The CDR3 has 13 residues. The germline V and J ends were trimmed by 5 bases and 5 bases, with 10 bases remaining between them. The CDR3 DNA reads as TGTGCCAGCAGTCGAGAGGGTTATCAGCCCCAGCATTTT. Amino acid sequence: CASSREGYQPQHF. Combining the CDR3 with reference TRBV28 and TRBJ1-5 gives the whole variable domain DVKVTQSSRYLVKRTGEKVFLECVQDMDHENMFWYRQDPGLGLRLIYFSYDVKMKEKGDIPEGYSVSREKKERFSLILESASTNQTSMYLCASSREGYQPQHFGDGTRLSIL.

The CDR3 protein is CASFPRDSGAWGYTF. CDR3 sequence (DNA): TGTGCCAGCTTCCCTCGGGACTCCGGGGCTTGGGGCTACACCTTC. The chain employs TRBV6-5 and TRBJ1-2; TRBD1 is a possible D gene (5 bases). Germline-derived CDR1 and CDR2 are MNHEY and SVGAGI. This CDR3 comprises 15 residues. Trimming shortened V by 8 bases and J by 8 bases, and 24 bases separated the two germline ends.

The chain uses TRBV7-9 and TRBJ1-2; 8 nucleotides line up with TRBD1. Germline V CDR1 and CDR2: SEHNR, FQNEAQ (reference sequence). This CDR3 has 15 residues. V shed 2 bases, J shed 6 bases, and the junction held 8 bases outside the gene matches. CDR3 sequence reads: CASSLPSRGQNGYTF. For the CDR3, the DNA is TGTGCCAGCAGCTTACCCTCCAGGGGGCAGAATGGCTACACCTTC. The variable domain in full, with the rest retrieved from reference TRBV7-9 and TRBJ1-2, is DTGVSQNPRHKITKRGQNVTFRCDPISEHNRLYWYRQTLGQGPEFLTYFQNEAQLEKSRLLSDRFSAERPKGSFSTLEIQRTEQGDSAMYLCASSLPSRGQNGYTFGSGTRLTVV.

The J gene is TRBJ1-3, the V gene TRBV10-1; a weak D match, TRBD1 (5 bases). The V end was cut by 3 bases, the J end by 1 base, with 19 bases between. Germline V gene data show CDR1 as WNHNN and CDR2 as SYGVQD (reference sequence). The CDR3 extends over 18 amino acids. CDR3 in DNA: TGCGCCAGCAGTGACCCCCTTGGGAGGGGCACTTCTGGAAACACCATATATTTT. Encoded protein: CASSDPLGRGTSGNTIYF.

The rearrangement uses TRBV4-1 and TRBJ2-2; D gene uncertain. The length of the CDR3 is 11 residues. V lost 8 bases and J lost 6, with 7 bases in between. Germline CDR1 MGHRA, CDR2 YSYEKL. CDR3 nucleotides: TGCGCCAGCGCACGGGCCGGGGAGCTGTTTTTT. Its translation is CASARAGELFF.

The genes are TRBV6-5 and TRBJ2-1; D gene unclear. Per the germline V gene, CDR1 is MNHEY and CDR2 is SVGAGI. CDR3 length equals 14 residues. V was cut by 0 bases and J by 1 base, with 4 bases left in between. In nucleotides, the CDR3 is TGTGCCAGCAGTTACTCGTTATCCTACAATGAGCAGTTCTTC. This codes for CASSYSLSYNEQFF.

The genes are TRBV5-4 and TRBJ1-2; 7 nucleotides align to TRBD1. Trimming at V came to 2 bases and at J to 6 bases, leaving 4 bases not matched to a gene. Looked up from germline, CDR1 is SGHNT and CDR2 is YYREEE (reference sequence). CDR3 length: 13 amino acids. CDR3 sequence: CASSFGQADGYTF. DNA for the CDR3: TGTGCCAGCAGCTTCGGACAGGCAGATGGCTACACCTTC.

The chain employs TRBV5-6 and TRBJ2-7; D might be TRBD1 (5 bases). V was clipped by 2 bases and J by 5 bases, with 14 bases between them. The CDR3 is made up of 14 amino acids. Germline values: CDR1 SGHDT, CDR2 YYEEEE. CDR3 amino acids: CASSLGRVGNEQYF. In DNA, the CDR3 is TGTGCCAGCAGCTTAGGCAGGGTGGGTAACGAGCAGTACTTC.

The chain joins TRBV5-1 to TRBJ2-7; TRBD2 aligns across 14 bases. The CDR3 consists of 19 residues. The germline gives CDR1 SGHRS, CDR2 YFSETQ. With 4 bases clipped from V and 0 bases from J, the junction kept 12 bases outside the gene matches. The CDR3 DNA follows: TGCGCCAGCAGCACCTGGGGACTAGCGGGAGTCCCCCTCTCCTACGAGCAGTACTTC. Its protein product is CASSTWGLAGVPLSYEQYF.

The chain joins TRBV10-1 to TRBJ2-1; 8 bases align to TRBD2. The germline V gene encodes CDR1 WNHNN and CDR2 SYGVQD (reference sequence). J gave up 5 bases and V 8 bases, and 17 bases lay outside the gene matches. The CDR3 has 17 amino acids. The DNA of the CDR3 is TGCGCCAGCGGATTCGGGGGGGCGATGGGAGAAAACAATGAGCAGTTCTTC. Its protein product is CASGFGGAMGENNEQFF.

This chain links TRBV30 with TRBJ2-7; possible D gene TRBD1, 6 bases. Trimming removed 0 bases at V and 7 bases at J, with 19 bases between. Looked up from germline, CDR1 is GTSNPN and CDR2 is SVGIG (reference sequence). The length of the CDR3 is 15 residues. CDR3 region: CAWSVGQTSSREQYF. The DNA of the CDR3 is TGTGCCTGGAGTGTAGGACAGACCTCTTCGCGGGAGCAGTACTTC.

The V call is TRBV19, the J call TRBJ2-4; 9 bases align to TRBD1. The CDR3 runs to 14 residues. Looked up from germline, CDR1 is LNHDA and CDR2 is SQIVND (reference sequence). The junction had 5 bases not matched to a gene; V was cut back by 5 bases and J by 6 bases. The CDR3 DNA sequence: TGTGCCAGTAGTCAGGGACAGGGAGGAAACATTCAGTACTTC. Translating it yields CASSQGQGGNIQYF. Drawing the rest from reference TRBV19 and TRBJ2-4, the complete variable domain is DGGITQSPKYLFRKEGQNVTLSCEQNLNHDAMYWYRQDPGQGLRLIYYSQIVNDFQKGDIAEGYSVSREKKESFPLTVTSAQKNPTAFYLCASSQGQGGNIQYFGAGTRLSVL.